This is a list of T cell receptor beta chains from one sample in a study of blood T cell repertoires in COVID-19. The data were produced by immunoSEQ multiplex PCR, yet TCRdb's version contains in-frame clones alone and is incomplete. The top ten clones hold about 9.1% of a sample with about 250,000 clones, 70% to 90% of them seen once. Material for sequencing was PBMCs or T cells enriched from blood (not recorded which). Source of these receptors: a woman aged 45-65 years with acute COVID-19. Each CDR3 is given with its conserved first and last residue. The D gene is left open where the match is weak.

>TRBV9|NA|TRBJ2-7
CASSRDSYEQYF
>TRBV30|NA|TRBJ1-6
CAWSVRGMNSPLHF
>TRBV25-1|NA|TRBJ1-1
CASRAWGGNTEAFF
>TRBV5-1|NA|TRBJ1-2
CASSSRGTSAYGYTF
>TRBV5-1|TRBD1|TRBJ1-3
CASSPDREGVGNTIYF
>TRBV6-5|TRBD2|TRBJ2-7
CASKNEASGYYEQYF
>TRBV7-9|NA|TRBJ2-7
CASSLIYGGHEQYF
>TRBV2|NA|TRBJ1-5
CASNIAGLNQPQHF
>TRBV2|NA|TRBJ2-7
CASRDPGTSGTEQYF
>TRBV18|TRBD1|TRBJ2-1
CASSKTGGVYNEQFF
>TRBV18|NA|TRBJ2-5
CASSLTAGQETQYF
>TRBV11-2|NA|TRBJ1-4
CASSRTGPVDEKLFF
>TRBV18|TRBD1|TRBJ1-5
CASSPDRDQPQHF
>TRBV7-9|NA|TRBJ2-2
CASSLIEGRVWNTGELFF
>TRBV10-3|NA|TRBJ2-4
CAISSRGGLENIQYF
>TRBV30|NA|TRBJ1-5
CASALDSNQPQHF
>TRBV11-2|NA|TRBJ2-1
CASSLEQLINEQFF
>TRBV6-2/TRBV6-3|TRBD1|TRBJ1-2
CASSSNTQGDGYTF
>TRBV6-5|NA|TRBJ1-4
CASRRTVESEKLFF
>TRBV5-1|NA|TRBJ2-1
CASSLAGVGLFF
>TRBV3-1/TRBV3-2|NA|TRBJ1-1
CASSNDGRGSSAFF
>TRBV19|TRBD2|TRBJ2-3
CASTSGGSGGTDTQYF
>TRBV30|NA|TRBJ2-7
CASDTNRVPTYEQYF
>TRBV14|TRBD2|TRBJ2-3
CASSQDSGTRVADTQYF
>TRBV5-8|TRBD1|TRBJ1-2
CASSQTGANYGYTF
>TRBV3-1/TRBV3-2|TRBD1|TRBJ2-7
CASSLRGTGLSEQYF
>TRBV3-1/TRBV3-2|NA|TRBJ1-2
CASRSSYGYTF
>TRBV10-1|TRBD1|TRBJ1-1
CASSRDRVNTEAFF
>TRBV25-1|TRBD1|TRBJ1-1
CASSLDRGRGNTEAFF
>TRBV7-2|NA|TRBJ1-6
CASSRGHINSPLHF
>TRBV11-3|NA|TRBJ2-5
CASSPPGQETQYF
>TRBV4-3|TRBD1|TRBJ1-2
CASSQGGGQGNYGYTF
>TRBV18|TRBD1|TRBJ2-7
CASSSVDRANSYEQYF
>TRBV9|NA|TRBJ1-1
CASSPSVDLNTEAFF
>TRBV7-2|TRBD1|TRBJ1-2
CASSVDRGYGYTF
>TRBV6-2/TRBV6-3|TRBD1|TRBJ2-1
CASSYFRGTGRNTDNNEQFF
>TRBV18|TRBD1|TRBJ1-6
CASSRDRESPLHF
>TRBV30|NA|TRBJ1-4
CAWTPGEWEKLFF
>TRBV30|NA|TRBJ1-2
CAWRGRGYTF
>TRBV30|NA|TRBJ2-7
CAWDSSSYEQYF
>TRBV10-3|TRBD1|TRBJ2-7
CAISTDRGWYEQYF
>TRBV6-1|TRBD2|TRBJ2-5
CASSDLGGGAQETQYF
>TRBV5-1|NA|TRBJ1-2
CASSLEQYGYTF
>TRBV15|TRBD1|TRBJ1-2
CATSTGQGGNYGYTF
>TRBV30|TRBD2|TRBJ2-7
CAWTSGGNLYF
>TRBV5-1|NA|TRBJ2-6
CASSLAGTTGANVLTF
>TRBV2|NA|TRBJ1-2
CASSEGGYGYTF
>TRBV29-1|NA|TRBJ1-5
CSVGGQGHQPQHF
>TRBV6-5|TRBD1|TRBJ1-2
CATKTGGDSGYTF
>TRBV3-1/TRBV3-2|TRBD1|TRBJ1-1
CASSRQGQFEAFF